The entry that follows covers one TCR beta chain sequence. The V gene's germline CDR1 is SGHTA and CDR2 FQGNSA. Trimming removed 4 bases from V and 11 bases from J, with 12 bases in between. The length of the CDR3 is 12 residues. These data come from a study of T-cell memory formation after mild COVID-19. Each CDR3 protein is one row after TCRdb ran MiXCR on the 5' RACE reads. The sample carries 250,000 to 300,000 distinct CDR3 sequences, 15% to 20% recorded once. This receptor was taken from a man aged 18 to 30 who had mild COVID-19 (a few samples of this study predate the infection). Cell type and time point are not known. Sequencing was performed on PBMCs or a T cell subset sorted from them (not recorded which). The gene calls are TRBV7-2 and TRBJ1-5; the D gene is possibly TRBD1 (5 bases). The CDR3 loop reads CASSSNPQAQHF. In DNA, the CDR3 is TGTGCCAGCAGCTCCAATCCACAGGCCCAGCATTTT.